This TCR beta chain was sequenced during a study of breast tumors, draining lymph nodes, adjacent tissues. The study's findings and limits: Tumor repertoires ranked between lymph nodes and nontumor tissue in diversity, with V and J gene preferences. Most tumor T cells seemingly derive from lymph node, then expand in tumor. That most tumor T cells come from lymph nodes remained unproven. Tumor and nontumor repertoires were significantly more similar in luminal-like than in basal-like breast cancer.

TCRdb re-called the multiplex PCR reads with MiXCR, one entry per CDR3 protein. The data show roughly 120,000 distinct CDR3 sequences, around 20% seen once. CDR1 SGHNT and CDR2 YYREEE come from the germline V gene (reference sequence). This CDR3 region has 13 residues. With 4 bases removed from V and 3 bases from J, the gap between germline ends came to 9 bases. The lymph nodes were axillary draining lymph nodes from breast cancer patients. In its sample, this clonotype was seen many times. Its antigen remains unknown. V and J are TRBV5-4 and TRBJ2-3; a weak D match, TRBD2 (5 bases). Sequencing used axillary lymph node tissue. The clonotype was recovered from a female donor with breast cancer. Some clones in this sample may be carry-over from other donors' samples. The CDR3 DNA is TGTGCCAGCAGCGTGACGGGGACAGATACGCAGTATTTT. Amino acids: CASSVTGTDTQYF.